These T cell receptor beta chains were read from a single sample in a study of cytomegalovirus exposure and HLA in healthy donors. Here immunoSEQ multiplex PCR was the method, and the copy in TCRdb shows in-frame clones only, minus some. The sample carries approximately 150,000 clones, 84% recorded once. Sample: PBMCs. The receptors originated from a man younger than 40 in good health and CMV-seropositive. CDR3s leave out the opening cysteine and the closing phenylalanine or tryptophan.

>TRBV28
ASSSAVRGAMNTEAF
>TRBV19
ASTTQHRVLTGELF
>TRBV5-1
ASSLVAGEIYNEQF
>TRBV28
ASSHPGFVNTEAF
>TRBV5-6
ASSLVPQAGETQY
>TRBV4-3
ASSQDRMWYEQF
>TRBV6-5
ASQEQGLGETQY
>TRBV28
ASRAGTDTYSNQPQH
>TRBV7-3
ASSLTSGGRRAKNIQY
>TRBV30
AWSVRGASNQPQH
>TRBV28
ASSLVDRDYNEQF
>TRBV6-1
ASSSGNYGYT
>TRBV7-2
ASSLTPATGAAYGYT
>TRBV5-6
ASSLVQGYTEAF
>TRBV6-5
ASSYSAGGAYNEQF
>TRBV27
ASSLSPGHYGYT
>TRBV5-6
ASSLESVGTQY
>TRBV5-6
ASSLVSGGQETQY
>TRBV7-9
ASSQTRTGGIGDEQY
>TRBV9
ASSALREVNTGELF
>TRBV5-1
ASSTSSGTGDFKTQY
>TRBV4-2
ASSPRLAGRTDTQY
>TRBV2
ASSREGIAKNIQY
>TRBV2
ASGGETNTEAF
>TRBV27
ASSLGYTSGRTSREQY
>TRBV11-2
ASSLSLREQF
>TRBV5-1
ASSFLADSQETQY
>TRBV27
ASRELAGSTGELF